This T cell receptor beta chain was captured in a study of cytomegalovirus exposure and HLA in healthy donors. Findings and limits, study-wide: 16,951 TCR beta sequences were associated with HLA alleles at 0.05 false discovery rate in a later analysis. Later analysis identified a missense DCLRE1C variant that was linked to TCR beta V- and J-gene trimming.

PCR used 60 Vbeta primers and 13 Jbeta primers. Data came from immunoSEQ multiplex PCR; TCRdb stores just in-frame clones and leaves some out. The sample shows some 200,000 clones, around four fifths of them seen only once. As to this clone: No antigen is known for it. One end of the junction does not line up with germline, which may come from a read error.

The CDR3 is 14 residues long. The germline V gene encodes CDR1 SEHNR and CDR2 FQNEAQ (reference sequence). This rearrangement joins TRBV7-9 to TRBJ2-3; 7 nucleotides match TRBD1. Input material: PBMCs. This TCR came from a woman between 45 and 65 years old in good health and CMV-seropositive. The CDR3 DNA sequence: TGTTCCAGCAGCTTAGACAGGGACACAGATACGCAGTATTTT. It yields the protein CSSSLDRDTDTQYF.